This entry lists 11 T cell receptor beta chains sequenced from one sample in a study of blood T cell repertoires in COVID-19. TCRdb keeps only in-frame clones here, not all; method: immunoSEQ multiplex PCR. This table holds 390,000 or so clones, approximately 88% found once. Input material: peripheral blood. These receptors were taken from a woman between 25 and 40 years old with COVID-19, enrolled during active disease.

This chain links TRBV28 with TRBJ1-4; D is undetermined. Per germline, CDR1 MDHEN and CDR2 SYDVKM. V lost 6 bases and J 7 bases, leaving 12 bases between the germline ends. This CDR3 is built from 13 residues. The chain's CDR3 is CASSAAGSEKLFF. The DNA for the CDR3 is TGTGCCAGCAGCGCTGCGGGGAGTGAAAAACTGTTTTTT.

The genes are TRBV24-1 and TRBJ1-2, with D maybe TRBD1 (6 bases). Trimming removed 4 bases from V and 1 base from J, with 21 bases in between. This CDR3 spans 18 amino acids. Germline V gives CDR1 KGHDR, CDR2 SFDVKD. The DNA of the CDR3 is TGTGCCACCAGTGAGAGCCGGGACATCGGAAACCATAACTATGGCTACACCTTC. Protein sequence: CATSESRDIGNHNYGYTF.

The V call is TRBV6-2 or TRBV6-3, the J call TRBJ2-7, with TRBD2 matching over 10 bases. The CDR3 has 16 residues. Germline V CDR1 and CDR2: MNHEY, SVGEGT. V gave up 5 bases and J gave up 4 bases; unmatched junction bases: 11. The CDR3 DNA sequence: TGTGCCAGCAGTCTCCTGTCCAGCGGGGGGGCTTACGAGCAGTACTTC. It yields the protein CASSLLSSGGAYEQYF.

This chain connects TRBV10-3 to TRBJ1-5, with D perhaps matching TRBD1 (5 bases). The CDR3 has 13 amino acids. Germline CDR1 and CDR2: ENHRY and SYGVKD. Trimming removed 11 bases from V and 7 bases from J, with 18 bases in between. The CDR3 region is CASAGGIEQPQHF. The CDR3 coding sequence is TGTGCCTCCGCTGGGGGGATAGAACAGCCCCAGCATTTT.

This rearrangement joins TRBV7-9 to TRBJ1-1, with 8 positions matching TRBD1. Germline loops: CDR1 SEHNR, CDR2 FQNEAQ (reference sequence). Germline trimming cut 7 bases from V and 3 bases from J; bases unmatched to any gene: 16. The CDR3 sequence is 17 residues long. The CDR3 nucleotides read TGTGCCAGCACCCTAGAGACAGGGGTGGGTCTATACACTGAAGCTTTCTTT. As protein: CASTLETGVGLYTEAFF.

The V call is TRBV7-8, the J call TRBJ2-2; tentative D call: TRBD2 (6 bases). Germline V gene sequence: CDR1 SGHVS, CDR2 FQNEAQ. The CDR3 loop spans 19 amino acids. Between the trimmed V and J ends, which lost 2 bases and 6 bases, there was a span of 25 bases. CDR3 sequence (DNA): TGTGCCAGCAGCTTACCGGTACCAACGCGGGGCCACTTTTCCGGGGAGCTGTTTTTT. Translated, it gives CASSLPVPTRGHFSGELFF.

CDR3 residues: CASSLDGREAFF. CDR3 nucleotide sequence: TGTGCCAGCAGTTTAGATGGCAGAGAAGCTTTCTTT. This chain uses TRBV28 with TRBJ1-1; D is ambiguous. V dropped 2 bases and J dropped 8 bases, with 9 bases sitting between them. Germline-derived CDR1 and CDR2 are MDHEN and SYDVKM. The CDR3 consists of 12 residues. Supplemented by reference TRBV28 and TRBJ1-1, the full variable domain reads DVKVTQSSRYLVKRTGEKVFLECVQDMDHENMFWYRQDPGLGLRLIYFSYDVKMKEKGDIPEGYSVSREKKERFSLILESASTNQTSMYLCASSLDGREAFFGQGTRLTVV.

The CDR3 region is CASSFNGETYNEQFF. CDR3 coding DNA: TGCGCCAGCAGCTTTAACGGGGAAACCTACAATGAGCAGTTCTTC. V usage is TRBV5-1 and J usage is TRBJ2-1; possible D gene TRBD2, 5 bases. This CDR3 spans 15 amino acids. The V end lost 2 bases, the J end lost 2 bases, and 11 bases lay between the germline ends. Germline V gene lookup returns CDR1 SGHRS and CDR2 YFSETQ.

V and J are TRBV19 and TRBJ2-5, with D perhaps TRBD1 (6 bases). This CDR3 contains 15 residues. The germline V and J ends were trimmed by 3 bases and 4 bases, with 15 bases remaining between them. The germline V gene has CDR1 LNHDA and CDR2 SQIVND (reference sequence). CDR3 DNA: TGTGCCAGTAGTATCAGGGGTTATAGGGGAGAGACCCAGTACTTC. This encodes CASSIRGYRGETQYF.

This clone is a singleton in its sample. The chain joins TRBV4-3 to TRBJ1-4, with D unresolved. V shed 2 bases and J shed 0 bases, with 7 bases lying between them. The CDR3 consists of 15 residues. Germline-derived CDR1 and CDR2 are LGHNA and YSLEER. The CDR3 loop is CASSQRLATNEKLFF. The CDR3 DNA sequence: TGCGCCAGCAGCCAAAGACTAGCAACTAATGAAAAACTGTTTTTT.

J is TRBJ2-3 and V is TRBV7-2; TRBD2 matches at 9 bases. The germline gives CDR1 SGHTA, CDR2 FQGNSA. The CDR3 is made up of 15 amino acids. V lost 0 bases and J lost 4; bases outside the gene matches: 2. The CDR3 DNA reads TGTGCCAGCAGCTTAGCTAGCGGGAGAGCAGATACGCAGTATTTT. It codes for CASSLASGRADTQYF.